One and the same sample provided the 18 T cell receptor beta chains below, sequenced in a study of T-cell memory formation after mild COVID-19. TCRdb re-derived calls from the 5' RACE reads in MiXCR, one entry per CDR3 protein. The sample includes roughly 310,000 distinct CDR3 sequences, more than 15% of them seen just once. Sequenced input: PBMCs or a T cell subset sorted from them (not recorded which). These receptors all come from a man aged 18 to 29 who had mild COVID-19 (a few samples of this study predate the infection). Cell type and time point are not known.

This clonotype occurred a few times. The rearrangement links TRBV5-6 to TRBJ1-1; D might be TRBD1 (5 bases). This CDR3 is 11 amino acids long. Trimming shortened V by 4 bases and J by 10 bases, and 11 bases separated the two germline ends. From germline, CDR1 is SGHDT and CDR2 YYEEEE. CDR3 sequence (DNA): TGTGCCAGCAGCCGTGGACAACGAGCTTTCTTT. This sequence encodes CASSRGQRAFF.

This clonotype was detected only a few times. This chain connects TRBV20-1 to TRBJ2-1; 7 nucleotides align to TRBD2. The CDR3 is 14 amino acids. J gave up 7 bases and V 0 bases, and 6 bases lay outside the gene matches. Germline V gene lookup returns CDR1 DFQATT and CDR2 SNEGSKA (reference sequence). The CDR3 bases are TGCAGTGCTAGAGACAGTAGGGGAGGGAATGAGCAGTTCTTC. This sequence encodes CSARDSRGGNEQFF.

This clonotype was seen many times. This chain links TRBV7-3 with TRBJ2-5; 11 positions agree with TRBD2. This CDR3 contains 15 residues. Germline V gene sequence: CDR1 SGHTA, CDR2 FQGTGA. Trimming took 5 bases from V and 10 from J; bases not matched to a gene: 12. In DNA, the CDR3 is TGTGCCAGCAGCCCGACTAGCGGGGCCGCAGTTGGCCAGTACTTC. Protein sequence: CASSPTSGAAVGQYF.

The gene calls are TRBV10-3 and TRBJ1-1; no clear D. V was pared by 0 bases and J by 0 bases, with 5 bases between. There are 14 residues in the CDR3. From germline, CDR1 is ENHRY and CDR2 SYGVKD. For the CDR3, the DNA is TGTGCCATCAGTGAGTCGGCTATGAACACTGAAGCTTTCTTT. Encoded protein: CAISESAMNTEAFF.

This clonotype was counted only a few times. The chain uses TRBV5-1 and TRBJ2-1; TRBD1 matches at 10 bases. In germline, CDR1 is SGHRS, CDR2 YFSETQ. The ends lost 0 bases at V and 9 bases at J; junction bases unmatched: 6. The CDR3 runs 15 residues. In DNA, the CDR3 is TGCGCCAGCAGCTTGGCCGACAGGGGGCTCGGTGAGCAGTTCTTC. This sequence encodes CASSLADRGLGEQFF.

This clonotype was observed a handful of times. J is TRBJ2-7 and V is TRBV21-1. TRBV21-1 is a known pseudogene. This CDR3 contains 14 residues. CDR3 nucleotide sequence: TGTGCCAGCAGCAAATCCAAGGCGACCTACGAGCAGTACTTC. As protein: CASSKSKATYEQYF.

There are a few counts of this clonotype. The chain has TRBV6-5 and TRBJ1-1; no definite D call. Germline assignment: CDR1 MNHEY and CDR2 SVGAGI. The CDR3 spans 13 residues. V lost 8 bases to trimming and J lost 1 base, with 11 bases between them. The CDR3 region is CASRTEKNTEAFF. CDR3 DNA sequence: TGTGCCAGCCGAACAGAAAAGAACACTGAAGCTTTCTTT.

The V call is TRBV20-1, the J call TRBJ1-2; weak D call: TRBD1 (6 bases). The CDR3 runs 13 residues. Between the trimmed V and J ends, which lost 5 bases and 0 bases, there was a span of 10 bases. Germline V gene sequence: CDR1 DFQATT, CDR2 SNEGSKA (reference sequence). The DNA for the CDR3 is TGCAGTGCTGGAGGACAGTCTAACTATGGCTACACCTTC. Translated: CSAGGQSNYGYTF.

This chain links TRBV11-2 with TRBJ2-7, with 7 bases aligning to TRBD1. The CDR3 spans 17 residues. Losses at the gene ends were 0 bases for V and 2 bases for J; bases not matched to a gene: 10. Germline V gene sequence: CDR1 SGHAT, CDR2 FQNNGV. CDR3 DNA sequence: TGTGCCAGCAGCTTAGATTCCGGCAGGGGGTACACCTACGAGCAGTACTTC. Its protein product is CASSLDSGRGYTYEQYF.

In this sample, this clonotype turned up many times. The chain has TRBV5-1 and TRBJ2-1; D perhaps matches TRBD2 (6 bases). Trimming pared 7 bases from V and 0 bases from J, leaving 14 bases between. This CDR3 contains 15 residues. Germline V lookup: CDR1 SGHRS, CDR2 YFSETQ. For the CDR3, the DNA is TGCGCCAGCTCCTTAGCGGTCCTCTCCTACAATGAGCAGTTCTTC. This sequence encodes CASSLAVLSYNEQFF.

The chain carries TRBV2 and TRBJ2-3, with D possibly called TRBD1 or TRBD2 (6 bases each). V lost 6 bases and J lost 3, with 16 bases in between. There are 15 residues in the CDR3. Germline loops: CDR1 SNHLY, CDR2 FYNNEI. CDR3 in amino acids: CASRKLRGPTDTQYF. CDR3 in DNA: TGTGCCAGCAGGAAGCTTCGGGGGCCGACAGATACGCAGTATTTT.

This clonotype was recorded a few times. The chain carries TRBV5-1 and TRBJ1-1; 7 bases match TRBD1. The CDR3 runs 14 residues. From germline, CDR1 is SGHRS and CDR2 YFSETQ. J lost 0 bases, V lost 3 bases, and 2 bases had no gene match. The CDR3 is CASSSTGMNTEAFF. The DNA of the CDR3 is TGCGCCAGCAGCTCGACAGGGATGAACACTGAAGCTTTCTTT. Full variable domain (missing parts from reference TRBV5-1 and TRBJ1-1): KAGVTQTPRYLIKTRGQQVTLSCSPISGHRSVSWYQQTPGQGLQFLFEYFSETQRNKGNFPGRFSGRQFSNSRSEMNVSTLELGDSALYLCASSSTGMNTEAFFGQGTRLTVV.

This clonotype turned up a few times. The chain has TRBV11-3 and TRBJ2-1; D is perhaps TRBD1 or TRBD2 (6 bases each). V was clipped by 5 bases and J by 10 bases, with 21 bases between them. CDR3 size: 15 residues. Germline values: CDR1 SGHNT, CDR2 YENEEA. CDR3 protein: CASSPARGQRVEQFF. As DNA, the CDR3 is TGTGCCAGCAGCCCCGCTCGGGGGCAGCGGGTCGAGCAGTTCTTC.

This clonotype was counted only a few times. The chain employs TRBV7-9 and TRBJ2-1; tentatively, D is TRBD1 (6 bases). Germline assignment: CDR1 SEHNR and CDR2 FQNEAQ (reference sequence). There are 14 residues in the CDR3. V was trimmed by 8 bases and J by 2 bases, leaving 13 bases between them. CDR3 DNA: TGTGCCAGCGGCCTCGGGACACCCTACAATGAGCAGTTCTTC. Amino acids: CASGLGTPYNEQFF.

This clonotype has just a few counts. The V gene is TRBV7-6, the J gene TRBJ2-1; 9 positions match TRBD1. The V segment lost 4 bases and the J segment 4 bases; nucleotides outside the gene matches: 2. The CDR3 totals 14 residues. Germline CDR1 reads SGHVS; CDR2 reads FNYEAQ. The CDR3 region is CASSYGTGYNEQFF. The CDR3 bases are TGTGCCAGCAGCTATGGGACAGGGTACAATGAGCAGTTCTTC.

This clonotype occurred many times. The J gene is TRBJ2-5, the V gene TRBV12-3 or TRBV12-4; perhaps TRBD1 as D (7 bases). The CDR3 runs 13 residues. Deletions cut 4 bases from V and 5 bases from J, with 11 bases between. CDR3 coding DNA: TGTGCCAGCAGTTGGAGGGGGCGGGAGACCCAGTACTTC. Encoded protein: CASSWRGRETQYF.

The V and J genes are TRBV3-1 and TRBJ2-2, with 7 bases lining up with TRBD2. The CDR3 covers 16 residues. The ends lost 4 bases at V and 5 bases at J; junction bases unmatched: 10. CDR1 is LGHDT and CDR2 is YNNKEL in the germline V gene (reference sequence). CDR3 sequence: CASSRRLASRTGELFF. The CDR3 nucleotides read TGTGCCAGCAGCCGACGACTAGCCTCGAGGACCGGGGAGCTGTTTTTT.

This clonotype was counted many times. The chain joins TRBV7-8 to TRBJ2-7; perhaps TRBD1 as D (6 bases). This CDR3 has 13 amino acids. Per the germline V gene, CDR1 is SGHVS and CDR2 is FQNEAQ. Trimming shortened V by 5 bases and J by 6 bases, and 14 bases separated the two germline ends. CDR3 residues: CASSPYQQGEQYF. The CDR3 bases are TGTGCCAGCAGCCCTTATCAACAGGGCGAGCAGTACTTC.